This is a list of T cell receptor beta chains from one sample in a study of T cell responses to AZD1222 COVID-19 vaccine. TCRdb's table, derived via immunoSEQ multiplex PCR, lists solely in-frame clones and lacks some. Counted here are approximately 180,000 clones, 90% occurring once; the ten biggest clones make up approximately 4%. Sample: peripheral blood, taken 28 days after the second dose of the MenACWY control vaccine. The receptors were sampled from an adult who received the MenACWY meningococcal vaccine as a control. The CDR3 runs from the conserved cysteine through the conserved F or W. The D gene is left open where the match is weak. Size values are once, few and many counts, or a class for expanded clones, and some rows have none.

CDR3 length: 15; D gene: TRBD2; J gene: TRBJ2-7; V gene: TRBV9; clone size: .; CDR3 protein: CASSVGGGRAYEQYF; CDR3 DNA: TGTGCCAGCAGCGTAGGTGGCGGGAGAGCCTACGAGCAGTACTTC
CDR3 length: 13; D gene: .; J gene: TRBJ1-2; V gene: TRBV6-2/TRBV6-3; clone size: .; CDR3 protein: CASSARASYGYTF; CDR3 DNA: TGTGCCAGCAGTGCCAGGGCCAGCTATGGCTACACCTTC
CDR3 length: 15; D gene: .; J gene: TRBJ1-2; V gene: TRBV5-6; clone size: .; CDR3 protein: CASSSPQGTGYGYTF; CDR3 DNA: TGTGCCAGCAGCTCACCGCAGGGTACCGGCTATGGCTACACCTTC
CDR3 length: 11; D gene: .; J gene: TRBJ2-7; V gene: TRBV5-6; clone size: .; CDR3 protein: CASSLGFEQYF; CDR3 DNA: TGTGCCAGCAGCTTGGGGTTCGAGCAGTACTTC
CDR3 length: 15; D gene: .; J gene: TRBJ2-4; V gene: TRBV6-2/TRBV6-3; clone size: .; CDR3 protein: CASSLTTLAKNIQYF; CDR3 DNA: TGTGCCAGCAGTCTGACGACCTTAGCCAAAAACATTCAGTACTTC
CDR3 length: 11; D gene: .; J gene: TRBJ1-6; V gene: TRBV7-9; clone size: few; CDR3 protein: CASSLGTPLHF; CDR3 DNA: TGTGCCAGCAGCTTAGGTACACCCCTCCACTTT
CDR3 length: 12; D gene: .; J gene: TRBJ1-1; V gene: TRBV29-1; clone size: .; CDR3 protein: CSAHLRGTEAFF; CDR3 DNA: TGCAGCGCCCACCTACGGGGGACTGAAGCTTTCTTT
CDR3 length: 14; D gene: .; J gene: TRBJ2-5; V gene: TRBV19; clone size: .; CDR3 protein: CASSIGGMGETQYF; CDR3 DNA: TGTGCCAGTAGTATAGGGGGCATGGGTGAGACCCAGTACTTC
CDR3 length: 13; D gene: .; J gene: TRBJ2-7; V gene: TRBV6-5; clone size: .; CDR3 protein: CATLRQSSYEQYF; CDR3 DNA: TGTGCCACCCTCCGGCAGAGCTCCTACGAGCAGTACTTC
CDR3 length: 15; D gene: TRBD1; J gene: TRBJ1-2; V gene: TRBV6-5; clone size: .; CDR3 protein: CAGRDRDRINYGYTF; CDR3 DNA: TGTGCCGGCCGGGACAGGGACCGAATCAACTATGGCTACACCTTC
CDR3 length: 19; D gene: .; J gene: TRBJ2-2; V gene: TRBV4-3; clone size: .; CDR3 protein: CASSQVGRTDPRNTGELFF; CDR3 DNA: TGCGCCAGCAGCCAAGTCGGACGGACCGACCCACGAAACACCGGGGAGCTGTTTTTT
CDR3 length: 16; D gene: TRBD1; J gene: TRBJ1-4; V gene: TRBV19; clone size: .; CDR3 protein: CASNPNQGVTNEKLFF; CDR3 DNA: TGTGCCAGTAACCCCAACCAGGGGGTAACTAATGAAAAACTGTTTTTT
CDR3 length: 13; D gene: .; J gene: TRBJ1-1; V gene: TRBV6-6; clone size: .; CDR3 protein: CASTLKPNTEAFF; CDR3 DNA: TGTGCCAGCACCTTAAAGCCGAACACTGAAGCTTTCTTT
CDR3 length: 15; D gene: TRBD1; J gene: TRBJ1-2; V gene: TRBV5-5; clone size: .; CDR3 protein: CASSPRTGENYGYTF; CDR3 DNA: TGTGCCAGCAGCCCAAGGACAGGGGAAAACTATGGCTACACCTTC
CDR3 length: 12; D gene: .; J gene: TRBJ1-6; V gene: TRBV28; clone size: .; CDR3 protein: CASSRLNSPLHF; CDR3 DNA: TGTGCCAGCAGCCGCCTAAATTCACCCCTCCACTTT
CDR3 length: 13; D gene: .; J gene: TRBJ1-1; V gene: TRBV19; clone size: once; CDR3 protein: CASSPDWVAEAFF; CDR3 DNA: TGTGCCAGTAGTCCCGACTGGGTAGCTGAAGCTTTCTTT
CDR3 length: 15; D gene: TRBD1; J gene: TRBJ2-7; V gene: TRBV10-2; clone size: .; CDR3 protein: CATFSGTGSSYEQYF; CDR3 DNA: TGCGCCACCTTTTCCGGGACAGGAAGCTCCTACGAGCAGTACTTC
CDR3 length: 13; D gene: .; J gene: TRBJ2-7; V gene: TRBV6-5; clone size: many; CDR3 protein: CASSTGPWGEQYF; CDR3 DNA: TGTGCCAGCAGTACAGGGCCCTGGGGAGAGCAGTACTTC
CDR3 length: 16; D gene: .; J gene: TRBJ2-2; V gene: TRBV2; clone size: .; CDR3 protein: CASSAEAGWNTGELFF; CDR3 DNA: TGTGCCAGCAGTGCGGAAGCTGGGTGGAACACCGGGGAGCTGTTTTTT
CDR3 length: 14; D gene: .; J gene: TRBJ2-7; V gene: TRBV6-5; clone size: .; CDR3 protein: CASGYGGTAYEQYF; CDR3 DNA: TGTGCCAGCGGATACGGGGGCACCGCCTACGAGCAGTACTTC
CDR3 length: 12; D gene: .; J gene: TRBJ2-3; V gene: TRBV11-3; clone size: .; CDR3 protein: CASSQGTDTQYF; CDR3 DNA: TGTGCCAGCTCACAGGGCACAGATACGCAGTATTTT
CDR3 length: 15; D gene: TRBD1; J gene: TRBJ2-7; V gene: TRBV19; clone size: .; CDR3 protein: CASRDDRGPSYEQYF; CDR3 DNA: TGTGCCAGTAGGGACGACAGGGGGCCCTCCTACGAGCAGTACTTC
CDR3 length: 16; D gene: .; J gene: TRBJ2-4; V gene: TRBV4-2; clone size: .; CDR3 protein: CASSQDQTLAKNIQYF; CDR3 DNA: TGTGCCAGCAGCCAAGATCAAACCTTAGCCAAAAACATTCAGTACTTC
CDR3 length: 14; D gene: .; J gene: TRBJ2-3; V gene: TRBV3-1/TRBV3-2; clone size: .; CDR3 protein: CASSHVQDTDTQYF; CDR3 DNA: TGTGCCAGCAGCCATGTGCAGGACACAGATACGCAGTATTTT
CDR3 length: 16; D gene: .; J gene: TRBJ2-2; V gene: TRBV19; clone size: .; CDR3 protein: CASSIFKGRGTGELFF; CDR3 DNA: TGTGCCAGTAGTATTTTCAAGGGGCGCGGCACCGGGGAGCTGTTTTTT
CDR3 length: 14; D gene: .; J gene: TRBJ1-3; V gene: TRBV5-5; clone size: .; CDR3 protein: CASSIQEGGNTIYF; CDR3 DNA: TGTGCCAGCAGCATACAGGAGGGTGGAAACACCATATATTTT
CDR3 length: 14; D gene: .; J gene: TRBJ2-3; V gene: TRBV4-1; clone size: .; CDR3 protein: CASSQEGSGDTQYF; CDR3 DNA: TGCGCCAGCAGCCAAGAAGGGTCGGGTGATACGCAGTATTTT
CDR3 length: 11; D gene: .; J gene: TRBJ2-2; V gene: TRBV11-3; clone size: .; CDR3 protein: CASSNTGELFF; CDR3 DNA: TGTGCCAGCAGCAACACCGGGGAGCTGTTTTTT
CDR3 length: 13; D gene: .; J gene: TRBJ1-1; V gene: TRBV6-5; clone size: .; CDR3 protein: CASNYLGDTEAFF; CDR3 DNA: TGTGCCAGCAATTACCTGGGAGACACTGAAGCTTTCTTT
CDR3 length: 12; D gene: .; J gene: TRBJ2-7; V gene: TRBV2; clone size: .; CDR3 protein: CASQPSGYEQYF; CDR3 DNA: TGTGCCAGCCAACCTTCGGGATACGAGCAGTACTTC
CDR3 length: 15; D gene: .; J gene: TRBJ2-4; V gene: TRBV19; clone size: .; CDR3 protein: CASSMGGQSRDIQYF; CDR3 DNA: TGTGCCAGTAGTATGGGGGGACAGTCTAGGGACATTCAGTACTTC
CDR3 length: 15; D gene: .; J gene: TRBJ2-1; V gene: TRBV19; clone size: .; CDR3 protein: CASSLSGGVYNEQFF; CDR3 DNA: TGTGCCAGTAGTCTTAGCGGTGGGGTTTACAATGAGCAGTTCTTC
CDR3 length: 17; D gene: TRBD2; J gene: TRBJ2-3; V gene: TRBV29-1; clone size: .; CDR3 protein: CSVEAPLLATSTDTQYF; CDR3 DNA: TGCAGCGTTGAAGCACCCCTACTAGCGACTAGCACAGATACGCAGTATTTT
CDR3 length: 11; D gene: .; J gene: TRBJ2-2; V gene: TRBV12-3/TRBV12-4; clone size: .; CDR3 protein: CASTPTGELFF; CDR3 DNA: TGTGCCAGCACCCCGACCGGGGAGCTGTTTTTT
CDR3 length: 12; D gene: .; J gene: TRBJ1-2; V gene: TRBV4-2; clone size: .; CDR3 protein: CASSQEQRGYTF; CDR3 DNA: TGTGCCAGCAGCCAAGAACAGCGTGGCTACACCTTC
CDR3 length: 12; D gene: .; J gene: TRBJ2-5; V gene: TRBV10-1; clone size: .; CDR3 protein: CASSDQGETQYF; CDR3 DNA: TGCGCCAGCAGTGACCAAGGGGAGACCCAGTACTTC
CDR3 length: 12; D gene: .; J gene: TRBJ1-1; V gene: TRBV5-1; clone size: .; CDR3 protein: CASSLGGVEAFF; CDR3 DNA: TGCGCCAGCAGCTTAGGGGGGGTAGAAGCTTTCTTT